A selection of T cell receptor beta chains follows, all from one sample in a study of identical twins. From the 5' RACE reads, TCRdb called clonotypes with MiXCR, one entry per CDR3 protein. Among 1,800,000 or so distinct CDR3 sequences listed, under 35% were seen once. The sample was cord blood. Receptors originate from a newborn girl in good health. The CDR3 runs from the conserved cysteine through the conserved F or W. Each record gives: V gene, D gene, clone size, J gene, CDR3 protein, CDR3 DNA. A D gene is named only where the DNA matches it firmly. Some rows have no size entry. The others give once, few or many, or a class for an expanded clone.

TRBV3-1	TRBD2	few	TRBJ2-2	CASSLGLAGARTGELFF	TGTGCCAGCAGCCTCGGACTAGCGGGAGCCAGGACCGGGGAGCTGTTTTTT
TRBV10-3	TRBD2	few	TRBJ2-1	CAISESGLAGDNEQFF	TGTGCCATCAGTGAGTCGGGACTAGCGGGAGACAATGAGCAGTTCTTC
TRBV7-2	-	many	TRBJ2-7	CASSLESSYSYEQYF	TGTGCCAGCAGCTTAGAGTCTAGCTACTCCTACGAGCAGTACTTC
TRBV28	-	-	TRBJ2-2	CASSKGGAHTGELFF	TGTGCCAGCAGCAAAGGGGGGGCGCACACCGGGGAGCTGTTTTTT
TRBV5-1	TRBD2	few	TRBJ2-4	CASSLPGGRNIQYF	TGCGCCAGCAGCCTACCGGGCGGGAGAAACATTCAGTACTTC
TRBV7-2	TRBD1	-	TRBJ2-7	CASSLGVGGGYEQYF	TGTGCCAGCAGCTTAGGTGTAGGGGGCGGCTACGAGCAGTACTTC
TRBV29-1	-	-	TRBJ1-2	CSVGAGDLYGYTF	TGCAGCGTCGGGGCGGGGGACCTCTATGGCTACACCTTC
TRBV25-1	-	few	TRBJ2-7	CASSHIELGSPDYEQYF	TGTGCCAGCAGCCACATCGAACTTGGCTCCCCCGACTACGAGCAGTACTTC
TRBV7-9	-	-	TRBJ2-1	CASSLVQGIYNEQFF	TGTGCCAGCAGCTTGGTTCAGGGAATCTACAATGAGCAGTTCTTC
TRBV5-1	TRBD2	many	TRBJ2-5	CASSLGLAASETQYF	TGCGCCAGCAGCCTCGGACTAGCGGCTTCAGAGACCCAGTACTTC
TRBV5-1	TRBD2	-	TRBJ2-3	CASSRLAGDLTQYF	TGCGCCAGCAGCCGACTAGCGGGAGACCTTACGCAGTATTTT
TRBV4-1	TRBD1	-	TRBJ2-5	CASSQGWTGGKETQYF	TGCGCCAGCAGCCAAGGTTGGACAGGGGGAAAAGAGACCCAGTACTTC
TRBV28	TRBD2	-	TRBJ2-5	CASRHSPQLAGVEQYF	TGTGCCAGCAGACACAGCCCACAACTAGCGGGAGTTGAGCAGTACTTC
TRBV30	-	-	TRBJ1-4	CAWTGFEKLFF	TGTGCCTGGACAGGGTTTGAAAAACTGTTTTTT
TRBV12-3/TRBV12-4	-	few	TRBJ2-3	CASSFIGFGDTQYF	TGTGCCAGCAGTTTTATTGGTTTTGGGGATACGCAGTATTTT
TRBV11-2	TRBD2	few	TRBJ2-1	CASSLDPGLAGRRLSYNEQFF	TGTGCCAGCAGCTTAGATCCGGGACTAGCGGGAAGGAGGCTCTCCTACAATGAGCAGTTCTTC
TRBV11-2	TRBD2	few	TRBJ2-1	CASSLRTSVKYNEQFF	TGTGCCAGCAGCTTACGGACTAGCGTAAAGTACAATGAGCAGTTCTTC
TRBV7-9	-	few	TRBJ1-2	CASSLSPSGAGGYTF	TGTGCCAGCAGCTTATCCCCCTCGGGGGCGGGAGGCTACACCTTC
TRBV2	TRBD2	few	TRBJ2-1	CASRRTSVYNEQFF	TGTGCCAGCAGACGGACTAGCGTATACAATGAGCAGTTCTTC
TRBV5-1	-	-	TRBJ2-7	CASSLAASDYEQYF	TGCGCCAGCAGCTTGGCCGCTAGTGACTACGAGCAGTACTTC
TRBV7-9	-	-	TRBJ1-1	CASSPLMWGPTEAFF	TGTGCCAGCAGCCCCCTGATGTGGGGGCCCACTGAAGCTTTCTTT
TRBV25-1	TRBD1	few	TRBJ2-3	CASSVIRGPQYF	TGTGCCAGCAGTGTCATCAGGGGGCCCCAGTATTTT
TRBV20-1	-	-	TRBJ2-3	CSAGSGSGDTQYF	TGCAGTGCCGGAAGTGGTTCGGGCGATACGCAGTATTTT
TRBV5-1	TRBD2	few	TRBJ2-3	CASSLGSSGGFTDTQYF	TGCGCCAGCAGCTTGGGGTCTAGCGGGGGCTTCACAGATACGCAGTATTTT
TRBV15	-	-	TRBJ2-7	CATSRTSAGGEQYF	TGTGCCACCAGCAGAACTTCGGCAGGCGGCGAGCAGTACTTC
TRBV6-5	-	-	TRBJ1-1	CASSSYRGGSGTEAFF	TGTGCCAGCAGTTCCTATAGGGGGGGAAGTGGCACTGAAGCTTTCTTT